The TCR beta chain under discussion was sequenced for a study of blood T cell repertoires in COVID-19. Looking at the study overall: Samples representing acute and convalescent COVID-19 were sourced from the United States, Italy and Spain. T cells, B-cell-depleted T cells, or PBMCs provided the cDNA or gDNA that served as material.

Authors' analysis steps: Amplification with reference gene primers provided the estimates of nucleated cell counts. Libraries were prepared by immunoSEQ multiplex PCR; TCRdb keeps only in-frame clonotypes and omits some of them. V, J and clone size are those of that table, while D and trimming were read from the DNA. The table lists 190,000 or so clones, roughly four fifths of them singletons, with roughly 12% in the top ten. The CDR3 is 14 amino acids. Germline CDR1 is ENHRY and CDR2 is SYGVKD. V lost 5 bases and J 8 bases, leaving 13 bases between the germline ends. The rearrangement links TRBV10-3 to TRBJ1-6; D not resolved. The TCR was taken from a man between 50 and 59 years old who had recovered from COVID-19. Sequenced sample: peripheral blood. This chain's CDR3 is CAISSGRTDSPLHF. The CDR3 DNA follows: TGTGCCATCAGTTCGGGGAGAACGGATTCACCCCTCCACTTT.